This record looks at one TCR beta chain sequence and its context. Its antigen is unidentified. TCRdb's copy holds only in-frame clones and misses some; the assay was immunoSEQ multiplex PCR. The data hold tens of thousands of clones, with about 80% observed a single time. The source of the sample is a study of a mutant IDH1 vaccine in newly diagnosed glioma. Study-level information: The first vaccination came 4-6 weeks after radiotherapy alone, or with temozolomide cycles. Radiotherapy, temozolomide, or both had been given previously, and both were given to most.

This CDR3 contains 13 residues. Trimming took 5 bases from V and 5 from J, leaving 9 bases between them. Germline V CDR1 and CDR2: SGHAT, FQNNGV. Findings of the study overall: With respect to changes in top peripheral T cell clonotypes, pseudoprogression seemed unrelated.

Time point here: week 11, during vaccination. Vaccinated patients received 300 ug of mutant IDH1 20-mer peptide per dose, with topical imiquimod. Patients carried new grade 3 or 4 IDH1-mutant astrocytomas lacking nuclear ATRX. Sequencing was performed on PBMCs, taken from a glioma patient whose treatment included an IDH1 peptide vaccine. The chain combines TRBV11-2 with TRBJ2-2; D is uncertain. The sequence came from a man in his fifties with glioma. The DNA of the CDR3 is TGTGCCAGCAGCCCACGCCCAACCGGGGAGCTGTTTTTT. It translates to CASSPRPTGELFF.